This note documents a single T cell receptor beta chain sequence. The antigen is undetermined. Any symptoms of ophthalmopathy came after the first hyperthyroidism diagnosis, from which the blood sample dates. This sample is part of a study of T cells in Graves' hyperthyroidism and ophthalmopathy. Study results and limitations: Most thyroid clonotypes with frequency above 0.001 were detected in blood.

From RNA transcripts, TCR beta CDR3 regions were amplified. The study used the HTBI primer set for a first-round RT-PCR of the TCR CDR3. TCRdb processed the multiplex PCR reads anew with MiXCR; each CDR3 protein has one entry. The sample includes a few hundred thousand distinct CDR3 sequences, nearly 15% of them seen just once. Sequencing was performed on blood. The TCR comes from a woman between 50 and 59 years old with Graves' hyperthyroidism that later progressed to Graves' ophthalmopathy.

The CDR3 DNA reads as TGTGCCAGCAGTTCGTTGGGGGGGGCCACTGAAGCTTTCTTT. Translated: CASSSLGGATEAFF. The V gene is TRBV28, the J gene TRBJ1-1; TRBD1 is a possible D gene (6 bases). Between the trimmed V and J ends, which lost 4 bases and 4 bases, there was a span of 13 bases. CDR1 is MDHEN and CDR2 is SYDVKM in the germline V gene. The CDR3 extends over 14 amino acids.